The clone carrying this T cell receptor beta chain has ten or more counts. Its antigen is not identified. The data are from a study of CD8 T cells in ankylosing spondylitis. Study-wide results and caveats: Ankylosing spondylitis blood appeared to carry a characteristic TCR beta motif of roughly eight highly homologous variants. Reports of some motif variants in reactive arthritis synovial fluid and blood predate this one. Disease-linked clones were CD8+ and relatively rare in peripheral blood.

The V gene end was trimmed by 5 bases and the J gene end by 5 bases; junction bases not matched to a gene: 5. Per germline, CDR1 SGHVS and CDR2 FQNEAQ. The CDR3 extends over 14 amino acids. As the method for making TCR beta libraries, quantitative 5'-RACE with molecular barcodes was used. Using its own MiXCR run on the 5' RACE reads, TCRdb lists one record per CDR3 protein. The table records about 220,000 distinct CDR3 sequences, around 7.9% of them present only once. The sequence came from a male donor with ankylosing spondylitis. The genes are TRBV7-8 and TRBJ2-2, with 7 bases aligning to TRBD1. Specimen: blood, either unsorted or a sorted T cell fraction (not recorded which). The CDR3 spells CASSLRGRTGELFF. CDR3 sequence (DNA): TGTGCCAGCAGCCTGAGGGGGCGTACCGGGGAGCTGTTTTTT.